This section outlines one T cell receptor (beta chain) sequence together with its context. The method was immunoSEQ multiplex PCR; TCRdb's version includes in-frame clones alone and lacks a portion of them. The table includes approximately 240,000 clones, 80% to 90% detected once. This specimen belongs to a study of blood T cell repertoires in COVID-19. Germline V gives CDR1 SEHNR, CDR2 FQNEAQ (reference sequence). There are 16 residues in the CDR3. Trimming at V came to 3 bases and at J to 4 bases, leaving 6 bases not matched to a gene. Sequenced sample: PBMCs or T cells enriched from blood (not recorded which). The clonotype originates from a woman between 18 and 30 years old in a cohort exposed to, infected with or recovered from COVID-19 (not recorded which). The rearrangement uses TRBV7-9 and TRBJ2-1; 10 nucleotides align to TRBD2. CDR3 sequence: CASSFVRTSGYNEQFF. CDR3 nucleotides: TGTGCCAGCAGCTTCGTCAGGACTAGCGGTTACAATGAGCAGTTCTTC.